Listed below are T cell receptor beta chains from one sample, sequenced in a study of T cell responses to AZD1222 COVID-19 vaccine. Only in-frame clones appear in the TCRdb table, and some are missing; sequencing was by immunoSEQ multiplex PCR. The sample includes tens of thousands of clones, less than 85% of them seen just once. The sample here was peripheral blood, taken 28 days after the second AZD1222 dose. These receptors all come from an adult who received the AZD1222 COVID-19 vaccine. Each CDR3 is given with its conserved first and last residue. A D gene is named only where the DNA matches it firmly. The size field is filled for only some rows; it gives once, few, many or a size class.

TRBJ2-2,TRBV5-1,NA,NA,TGCGCCAGCAGTATACAGGGTAGAGACACCGGGGAGCTGTTTTTT,CASSIQGRDTGELFF
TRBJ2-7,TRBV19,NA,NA,TGTGCCAGTAATGAAGGGGGGCATTCCTACGAGCAGTACTTC,CASNEGGHSYEQYF
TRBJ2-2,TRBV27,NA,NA,TGTGCCAGCAGTTTGGGTGGTCTTACCGGGGAGCTGTTTTTT,CASSLGGLTGELFF
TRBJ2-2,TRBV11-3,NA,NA,TGTGCCAGCAGCTCCAGCACTAGGGACGGGGAGCTGTTTTTT,CASSSSTRDGELFF
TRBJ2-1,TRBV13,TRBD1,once,TGTGCCAGCAGCGAAACCGGGACAGGGGGCGAGAATGAGCAGTTCTTC,CASSETGTGGENEQFF
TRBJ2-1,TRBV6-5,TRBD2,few,TGTGCCAGCAGTTACCCCGGGACTAGCGGCGAGCAGTTCTTC,CASSYPGTSGEQFF
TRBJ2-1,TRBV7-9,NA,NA,TGTGCCAGCAGCTTAGTGGTCCGGGATCACAATGAGCAGTTCTTC,CASSLVVRDHNEQFF
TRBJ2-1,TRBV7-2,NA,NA,TGTGCCAGCAGCTTAGTAGGGCCTAGTACTGGCAATGAGCAGTTCTTC,CASSLVGPSTGNEQFF
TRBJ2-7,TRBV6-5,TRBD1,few,TGTGCCAGCGACCGGGACAGGAGCACCTACGAGCAGTACTTC,CASDRDRSTYEQYF
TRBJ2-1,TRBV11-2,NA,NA,TGTGCCAGCAGCTTAGATCGGGGGGCGCTTGGCTACAATGAGCAGTTCTTC,CASSLDRGALGYNEQFF
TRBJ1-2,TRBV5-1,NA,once,TGCGCCAGCAGCACGGGGCCGGGGGTGACTGGTGGCTACACCTTC,CASSTGPGVTGGYTF
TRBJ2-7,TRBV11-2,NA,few,TGTGCCAGCAGCTCAACCTCCTACGAGCAGTACTTC,CASSSTSYEQYF
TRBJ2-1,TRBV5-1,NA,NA,TGCGCCAGCAGCTTGGAGTTGGTGGGCAATGAGCAGTTCTTC,CASSLELVGNEQFF
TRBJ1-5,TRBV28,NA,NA,TGTGCCAGCAGTGGGGCTGAAGCTATTCAGCCCCAGCATTTT,CASSGAEAIQPQHF
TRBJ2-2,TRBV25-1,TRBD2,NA,TGTGCCAGCAGGGGGGGACTAGTGAACACCGGGGAGCTGTTTTTT,CASRGGLVNTGELFF
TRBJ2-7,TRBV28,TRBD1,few,TGTGCCAGCAGTTTTAATTTCGGACAGGGGGACTCCTACGAGCAGTACTTC,CASSFNFGQGDSYEQYF
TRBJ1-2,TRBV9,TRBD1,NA,TGTGCCAGCAGCGGAGGACAGGGAGGTAACTATGGCTACACCTTC,CASSGGQGGNYGYTF
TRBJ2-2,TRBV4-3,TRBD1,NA,TGCGCCAGCAGCCCGACAGGGGGCGCGGACACCGGGGAGCTGTTTTTT,CASSPTGGADTGELFF
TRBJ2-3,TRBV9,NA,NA,TGTGCCAGCAGCGCCCACGGGGCTAGCACAGATACGCAGTATTTT,CASSAHGASTDTQYF
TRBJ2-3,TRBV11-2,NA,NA,TGTGCCAGCAGAACTATCGACTGGGGGAACGGAGATACGCAGTATTTT,CASRTIDWGNGDTQYF
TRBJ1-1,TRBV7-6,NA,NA,TGTGCCAGCAGCTTAGCGCGGGGGGCTAGCGCTGAAGCTTTCTTT,CASSLARGASAEAFF
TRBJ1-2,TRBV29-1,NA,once,TGCAGCGGGGGGGATAACTATGGCTACACCTTC,CSGGDNYGYTF
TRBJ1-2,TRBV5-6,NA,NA,TGTGCCAGCAGCTTGCAGTTTCAAGGGGGTGAAGACTATGGCTACACCTTC,CASSLQFQGGEDYGYTF
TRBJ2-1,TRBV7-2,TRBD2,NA,TGTGCCAGCAGCTTAATGGGACTAGCCACCTACAATGAGCAGTTCTTC,CASSLMGLATYNEQFF
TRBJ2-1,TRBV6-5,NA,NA,TGTGCCAGCAGTTACGACAGAACCTACAATGAGCAGTTCTTC,CASSYDRTYNEQFF
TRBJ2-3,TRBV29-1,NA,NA,TGCAGCGTTGCGCTGGTTAGCACAGATACGCAGTATTTT,CSVALVSTDTQYF
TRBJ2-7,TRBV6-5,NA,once,TGTGCCAGCAGTTACTCGAGCAGTTCAGTCTCCTACGAGCAGTACTTC,CASSYSSSSVSYEQYF
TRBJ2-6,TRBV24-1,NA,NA,TGTGCCACCAGTGATTGGATCTCTGGGGCCAACGTCCTGACTTTC,CATSDWISGANVLTF
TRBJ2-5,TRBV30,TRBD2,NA,TGTGCCTGGAGCACGGGGGGGTACCAAGAGACCCAGTACTTC,CAWSTGGYQETQYF
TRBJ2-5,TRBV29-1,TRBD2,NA,TGCAGCGTGACTAGCGGGAATTGGAAAGAGACCCAGTACTTC,CSVTSGNWKETQYF
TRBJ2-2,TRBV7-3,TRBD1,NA,TGTGCCAGCAGCTCGATCATCACAGGGGGCACCGGGGAGCTGTTTTTT,CASSSIITGGTGELFF
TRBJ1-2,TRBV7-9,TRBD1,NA,TGTGCCAGCAGCTCGGGGACAGGGTCAGGCTATGGCTACACCTTC,CASSSGTGSGYGYTF
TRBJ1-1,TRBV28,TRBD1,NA,TGTGCCAGCAGGCCGGGACAGGAAAGGACTGAAGCTTTCTTT,CASRPGQERTEAFF
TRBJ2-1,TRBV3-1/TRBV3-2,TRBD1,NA,TGTGCCAGCAGTCAGCCGGGACAGGGATACAATGAGCAGTTCTTC,CASSQPGQGYNEQFF
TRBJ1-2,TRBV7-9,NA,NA,TGTGCCAGCAGCTTACAGGGGTTCGGTGGCTACACCTTC,CASSLQGFGGYTF
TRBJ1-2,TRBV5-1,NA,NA,TGCGCCAGCACCGGGGGACCGGGGAGGTTAGAAGGCTACACCTTC,CASTGGPGRLEGYTF
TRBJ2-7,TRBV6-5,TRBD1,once,TGTGCCAGCAGTCCGGGACAGGTGGTTTACGAGCAGTACTTC,CASSPGQVVYEQYF
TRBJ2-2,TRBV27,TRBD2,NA,TGTGCCAGCAGCGTTAGCGGGGGGGCAACCGGGGAGCTGTTTTTT,CASSVSGGATGELFF
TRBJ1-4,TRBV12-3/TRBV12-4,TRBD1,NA,TGTGCCAGCACGGGACAGGGTACGGAAAAACTGTTTTTT,CASTGQGTEKLFF
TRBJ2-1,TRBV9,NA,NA,TGTGCCAGCAGCGTAGATGAGGGACCCTACAATGAGCAGTTCTTC,CASSVDEGPYNEQFF
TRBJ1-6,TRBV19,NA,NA,TGTGCCAGTAGTATTGGACCGAAGGGGAATTCACCCCTCCACTTT,CASSIGPKGNSPLHF
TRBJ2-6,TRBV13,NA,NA,TGTGCCAGCAGCAAAGACTCTGGGGCCAACGTCCTGACTTTC,CASSKDSGANVLTF
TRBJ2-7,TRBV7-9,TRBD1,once,TGTGCCAGCAGCATTGGACAGGGGGCAGTCTCCTACGAGCAGTACTTC,CASSIGQGAVSYEQYF
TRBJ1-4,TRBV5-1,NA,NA,TGCGCCAGCAGCTTGGGGCTACAGGGTGGAAAACTGTTTTTT,CASSLGLQGGKLFF
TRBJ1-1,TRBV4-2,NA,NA,TGTGCCAGCAGCCAAGTCCAAACAGCAGTGAACACTGAAGCTTTCTTT,CASSQVQTAVNTEAFF
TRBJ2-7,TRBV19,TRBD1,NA,TGTGCCAGTAGAGTGGGACAGGGCTACGAGCAGTACTTC,CASRVGQGYEQYF
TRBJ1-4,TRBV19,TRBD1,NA,TGTGCCAGTAGTTCAAGGACAGGGAGTGAAAAACTGTTTTTT,CASSSRTGSEKLFF
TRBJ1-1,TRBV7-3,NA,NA,TGTGCCAGCAGCTCGGTTCGGGGATCTGAGTCCTTT,CASSSVRGSESF
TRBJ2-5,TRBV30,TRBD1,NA,TGTGCCTGGAACCGGGACAGGGTAATTGGGGATGGGACCCAGTACTTC,CAWNRDRVIGDGTQYF
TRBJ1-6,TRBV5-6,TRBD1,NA,TGTGCCAGCAGCCGCGGATACGGACAGGGAAGCTCCTATAATTCACCCCTCCACTTT,CASSRGYGQGSSYNSPLHF
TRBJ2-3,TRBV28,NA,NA,TGTGCCAGCAGTTCGGGGACGAAGTCTAGCACAGATACGCAGTATTTT,CASSSGTKSSTDTQYF
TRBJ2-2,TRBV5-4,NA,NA,TGTGCCAGCAGTCCGGGACACACAAACACCGGGGAGCTGTTTTTT,CASSPGHTNTGELFF
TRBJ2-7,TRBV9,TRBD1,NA,TGTGCCAGCAGCGCTCGGGACAGCTCCTCCTACGAGCAGTACTTC,CASSARDSSSYEQYF
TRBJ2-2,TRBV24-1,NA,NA,TGTGCCACCAGTGATTTCTCTAACACCGGGGAGCTGTTTTTT,CATSDFSNTGELFF
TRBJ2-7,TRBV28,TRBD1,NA,TGTGCCAGCAGGACAGGGTTAGGCGAGCAGTACTTC,CASRTGLGEQYF
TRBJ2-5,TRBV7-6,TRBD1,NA,TGTGCCAGCAGCCAGGACAGGGGGCGCGGAGAGACCCAGTACTTC,CASSQDRGRGETQYF
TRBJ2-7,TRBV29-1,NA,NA,TGCAGCGTTGGGGCAAGCCGCTACGAGCAGTACTTC,CSVGASRYEQYF
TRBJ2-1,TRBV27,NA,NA,TGTGCCAGCAGTTATGCAGGGGGGAATGAGCAGTTCTTC,CASSYAGGNEQFF
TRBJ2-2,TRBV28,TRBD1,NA,TGTGCCAGCACGCTTGGGCAGGGGGCTGTTACCGGGGAGCTGTTTTTT,CASTLGQGAVTGELFF